These 5 T cell receptor beta chains originate from one sample sequenced in a study of T cells in Graves' hyperthyroidism and ophthalmopathy. The CDR3 regions of TCR beta were amplified from RNA transcripts. A set of HTBI primers served as the primers for a first-round RT-PCR of the TCR CDR3. TCRdb passed the multiplex PCR reads through MiXCR, listing each CDR3 protein once. This sample has 300,000 or so distinct CDR3 sequences, with about 15% found just once. Sample: blood. The receptors stem from a woman in her sixties or seventies with Graves' ophthalmopathy.

This clonotype was detected many times. The CDR3: CAVSRGNYGYTF. The CDR3 nucleotides are TGTGCCGTTTCACGGGGGAACTATGGCTACACCTTC. The genes are TRBV24-1 and TRBJ1-2; D may be TRBD1 (5 bases). V was cut by 12 bases and J by 2 bases, with 12 bases left in between. CDR1 is KGHDR, CDR2 SFDVKD, per germline. The CDR3 length is 12 residues.

The rearrangement uses TRBV20-1 and TRBJ2-1, with TRBD2 matching 11 bases. Germline CDR1 is DFQATT and CDR2 is SNEGSKA (reference sequence). The trim removed 0 bases at V and 0 bases at J, leaving 7 bases unmatched. This CDR3 is built from 18 residues. DNA of the CDR3: TGCAGTGCTAGAGATAGAGGGACTAGCGGAAGCTCCTACAATGAGCAGTTCTTC. Its translation is CSARDRGTSGSSYNEQFF.

This clonotype appeared many times. This chain uses TRBV6-1 with TRBJ2-7; no definite D call. This CDR3 has 13 residues. Trimming pared 6 bases from V and 2 bases from J, leaving 11 bases between. CDR1 is MNHNS, CDR2 SASEGT, per germline. CDR3 nucleotide sequence: TGTGCCAGCAGGTTAGAGATGACCTACGAGCAGTACTTC. Translated, it gives CASRLEMTYEQYF.

V gene TRBV18 combines with J gene TRBJ2-5; D perhaps matches TRBD2 (5 bases). The germline gives CDR1 KGHSH, CDR2 LQKENI. V gave up 4 bases and J gave up 2 bases, with 14 bases separating them. The CDR3 is 15 amino acids. The CDR3 is CASSRSIGGQETQYF. In DNA form, the CDR3 reads TGTGCCAGCTCACGGAGCATAGGAGGACAAGAGACCCAGTACTTC.

This clonotype was counted a few times. The chain is built from TRBV7-8 and TRBJ2-5; 10 nucleotides match TRBD2. CDR1 and CDR2 (germline): SGHVS, FQNEAQ. CDR3 size: 16 residues. V lost 4 bases, J lost 5 bases, and 10 bases stayed unmatched. This chain's CDR3 is CASSYVAGGRNETQYF. Written as DNA, the CDR3 is TGTGCCAGCAGCTACGTAGCGGGGGGCCGGAATGAGACCCAGTACTTC.